This TCR beta chain is drawn from a study of OX40 agonist ivuxolimab in advanced cancers. In the study overall: Head and neck, renal cell, melanoma or hepatocellular carcinoma were the cancers that dose-escalation patients had. Three patients had partial responses: one hepatocellular carcinoma, two cutaneous melanoma.

Looked up from germline, CDR1 is SEHNR and CDR2 is FQNEAQ (reference sequence). Losses at the gene ends were 6 bases for V and 4 bases for J; bases not matched to a gene: 6. The CDR3 has 14 residues. Assay: immunoSEQ multiplex PCR; the TCRdb copy retains only in-frame clones and omits some. The sample lists 85,000 to 90,000 clones; more than 85% were seen once. This receptor was taken from an adult with an advanced solid tumor such as melanoma, head and neck, liver or kidney cancer. The chain joins TRBV7-9 to TRBJ1-2; 9 bases agree with TRBD1. This specimen consisted of CD4+ or CD8+ T cells sorted from blood, obtained in a trial of the OX40 agonist ivuxolimab. CDR3 region: CASRPQGAGYGYTF. CDR3 nucleotides: TGTGCCAGCAGACCACAGGGGGCAGGCTATGGCTACACCTTC.